This T cell receptor (beta chain) comes out of a study of T cells in Graves' hyperthyroidism and ophthalmopathy. About the study: Prior to any treatment, at the point of initial diagnosis, peripheral blood was collected.

Germline CDR1 and CDR2: DFQATT and SNEGSKA (reference sequence). CDR3 size: 12 residues. V lost 0 bases to trimming and J lost 6 bases, with 9 bases between them. The PBMCs were taken from more than 8 ml of fresh peripheral blood. Ten or more counts support this clonotype. Using RNA transcripts as the source, TCR beta CDR3 regions were amplified. TCR CDR3 regions were first amplified by RT-PCR with HTBI primers. TCRdb re-called the multiplex PCR reads with MiXCR, one entry per CDR3 protein. This table has 550,000 to 700,000 distinct CDR3 sequences, roughly 14% appearing once. Sequenced input: blood. The sequence came from a woman in her thirties or forties with Graves' ophthalmopathy. The chain is built from TRBV20-1 and TRBJ2-7; D is possibly TRBD1 or TRBD2 (5 bases each). In DNA, the CDR3 is TGCAGTGCTAGAGAGATTGGGGGCGAGCAGTACTTC. Amino acids: CSAREIGGEQYF.